The clone carrying this TCR beta chain appeared many times. From about 400 ng of RNA, a library with molecular barcoded alpha/delta and beta/gamma adaptors was made. Each CDR3 protein gets one entry after TCRdb re-called the reads with MiXCR. Seen here are about 38,000 distinct CDR3 sequences, roughly 15% observed once, and the top ten hold about 30%. These data come from a study of read filtering for tumor transcriptome and immune sequencing. The CDR3 sequence is 16 residues long. Trimming removed 2 bases from V and 1 base from J; junction bases left unmatched: 8. The germline V gene encodes CDR1 SGHRS and CDR2 YFSETQ.

This rearrangement joins TRBV5-1 to TRBJ1-1; 7 bases agree with TRBD1. The sample taken for sequencing was a population of CD138-negative cells sorted from bone marrow. This sequence was found in a donor aged 40 or over with multiple myeloma. This CDR3 is CASSLQGHGSNTEAFF. The CDR3 nucleotides are TGCGCCAGCAGCTTACAGGGGCACGGGTCGAACACTGAAGCTTTCTTT.